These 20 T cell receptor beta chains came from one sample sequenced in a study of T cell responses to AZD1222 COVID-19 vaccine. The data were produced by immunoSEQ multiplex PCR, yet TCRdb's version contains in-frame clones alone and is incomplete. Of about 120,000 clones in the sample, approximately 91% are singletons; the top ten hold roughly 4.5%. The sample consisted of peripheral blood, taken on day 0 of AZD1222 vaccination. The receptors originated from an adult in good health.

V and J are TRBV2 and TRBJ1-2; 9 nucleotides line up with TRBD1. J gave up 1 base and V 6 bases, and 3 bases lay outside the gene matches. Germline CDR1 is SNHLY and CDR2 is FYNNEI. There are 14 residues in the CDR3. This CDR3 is CASRGDRDNYGYTF. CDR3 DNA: TGTGCCAGCAGGGGGGACAGGGATAACTATGGCTACACCTTC.

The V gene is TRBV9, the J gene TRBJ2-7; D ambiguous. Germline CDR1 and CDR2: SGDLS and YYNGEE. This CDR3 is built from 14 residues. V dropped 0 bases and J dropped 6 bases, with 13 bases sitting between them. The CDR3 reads CASSVAGPPGEQYF. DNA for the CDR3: TGTGCCAGCAGCGTAGCCGGCCCCCCCGGCGAGCAGTACTTC. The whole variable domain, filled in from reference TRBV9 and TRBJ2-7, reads DSGVTQTPKHLITATGQRVTLRCSPRSGDLSVYWYQQSLDQGLQFLIQYYNGEERAKGNILERFSAQQFPDLHSELNLSSLELGDSALYFCASSVAGPPGEQYFGPGTRLTVT.

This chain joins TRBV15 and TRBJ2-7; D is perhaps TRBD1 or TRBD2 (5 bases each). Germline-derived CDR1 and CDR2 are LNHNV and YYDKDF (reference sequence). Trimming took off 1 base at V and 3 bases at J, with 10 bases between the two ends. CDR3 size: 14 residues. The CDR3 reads CATSRGRDVYEQYF. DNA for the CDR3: TGTGCCACCAGCAGAGGCCGGGACGTCTACGAGCAGTACTTC.

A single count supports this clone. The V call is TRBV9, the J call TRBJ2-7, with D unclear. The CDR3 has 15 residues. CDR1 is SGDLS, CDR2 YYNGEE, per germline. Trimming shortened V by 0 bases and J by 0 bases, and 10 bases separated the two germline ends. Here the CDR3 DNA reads TGTGCCAGCAGCGTAGCGTACGACCTCTCCTACGAGCAGTACTTC. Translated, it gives CASSVAYDLSYEQYF.

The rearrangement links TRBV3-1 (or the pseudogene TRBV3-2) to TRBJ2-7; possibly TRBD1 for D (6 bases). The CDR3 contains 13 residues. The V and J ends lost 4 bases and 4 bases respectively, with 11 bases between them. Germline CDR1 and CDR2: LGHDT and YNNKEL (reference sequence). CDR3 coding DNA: TGTGCCAGCAGCCTGGGACATCTTTACGAGCAGTACTTC. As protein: CASSLGHLYEQYF.

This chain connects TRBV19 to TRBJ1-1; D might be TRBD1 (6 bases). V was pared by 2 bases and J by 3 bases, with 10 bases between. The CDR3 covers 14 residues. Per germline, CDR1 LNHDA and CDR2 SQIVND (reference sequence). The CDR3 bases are TGTGCCAGTAGTATACAGGGGACGGACACTGAAGCTTTCTTT. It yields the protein CASSIQGTDTEAFF.

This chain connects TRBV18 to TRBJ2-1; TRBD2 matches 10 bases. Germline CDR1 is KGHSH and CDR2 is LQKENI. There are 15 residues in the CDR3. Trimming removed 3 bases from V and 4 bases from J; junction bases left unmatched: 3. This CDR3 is CASSPPGLAYNEQFF. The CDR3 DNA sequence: TGTGCCAGCTCACCGCCGGGACTAGCGTACAATGAGCAGTTCTTC.

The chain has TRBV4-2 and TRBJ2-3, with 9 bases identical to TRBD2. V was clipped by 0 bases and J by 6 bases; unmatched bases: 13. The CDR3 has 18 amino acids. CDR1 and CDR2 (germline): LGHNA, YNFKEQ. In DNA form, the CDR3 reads TGTGCCAGCAGCCAAGAGCATGGTAGCGGGGGCTCTGGTGATACGCAGTATTTT. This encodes CASSQEHGSGGSGDTQYF.

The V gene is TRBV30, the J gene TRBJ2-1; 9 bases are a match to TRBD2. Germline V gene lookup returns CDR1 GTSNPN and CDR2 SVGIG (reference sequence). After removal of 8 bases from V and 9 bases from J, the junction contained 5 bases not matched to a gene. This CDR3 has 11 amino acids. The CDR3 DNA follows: TGTGCCCGATATAGCGGGGGTGAGCAGTTCTTC. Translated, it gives CARYSGGEQFF.

The CDR3 here is CSASPGTKPQHF. The DNA for the CDR3 is TGCAGTGCTAGTCCGGGGACGAAGCCCCAGCATTTT. This chain links TRBV20-1 with TRBJ1-5; D is possibly TRBD1 (5 bases). Looked up from germline, CDR1 is DFQATT and CDR2 is SNEGSKA (reference sequence). The CDR3 loop spans 12 amino acids. With 3 bases removed from V and 8 bases from J, the gap between germline ends came to 11 bases.

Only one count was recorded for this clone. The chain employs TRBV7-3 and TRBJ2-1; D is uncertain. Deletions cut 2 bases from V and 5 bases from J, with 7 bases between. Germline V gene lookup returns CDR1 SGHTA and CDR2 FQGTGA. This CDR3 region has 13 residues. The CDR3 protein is CASSLRADNEQFF. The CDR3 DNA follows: TGTGCCAGCAGCTTACGGGCAGACAATGAGCAGTTCTTC.

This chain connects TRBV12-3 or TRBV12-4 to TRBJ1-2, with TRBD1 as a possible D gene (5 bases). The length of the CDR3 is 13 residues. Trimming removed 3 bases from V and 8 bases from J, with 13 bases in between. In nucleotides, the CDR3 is TGTGCCAGCAGTTTTGAGTATCGGGGGGGCTACACCTTC. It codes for CASSFEYRGGYTF.

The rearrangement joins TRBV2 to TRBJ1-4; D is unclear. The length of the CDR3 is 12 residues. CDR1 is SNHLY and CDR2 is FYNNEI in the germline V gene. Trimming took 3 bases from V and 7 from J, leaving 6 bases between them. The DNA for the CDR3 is TGTGCCAGCAGTGACTGGGTTGAAAAACTGTTTTTT. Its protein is CASSDWVEKLFF. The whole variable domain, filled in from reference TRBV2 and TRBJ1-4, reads EPEVTQTPSHQVTQMGQEVILRCVPISNHLYFYWYRQILGQKVEFLVSFYNNEISEKSEIFDDQFSVERPDGSNFTLKIRSTKLEDSAMYFCASSDWVEKLFFGSGTQLSVL.

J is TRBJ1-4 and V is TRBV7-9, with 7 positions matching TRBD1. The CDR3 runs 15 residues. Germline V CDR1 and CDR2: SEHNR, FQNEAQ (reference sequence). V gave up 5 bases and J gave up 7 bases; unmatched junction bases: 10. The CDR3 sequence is CASSRDRAVAEKLFF. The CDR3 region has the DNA TGTGCCAGCAGCAGAGACAGGGCGGTAGCTGAAAAACTGTTTTTT.

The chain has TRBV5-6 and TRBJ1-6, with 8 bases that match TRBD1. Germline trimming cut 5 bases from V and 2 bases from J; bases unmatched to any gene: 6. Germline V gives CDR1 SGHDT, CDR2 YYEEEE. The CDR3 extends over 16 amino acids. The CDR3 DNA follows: TGTGCCAGCAGGCCTAACAGGGGGACCTATAATTCACCCCTCCACTTT. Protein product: CASRPNRGTYNSPLHF.

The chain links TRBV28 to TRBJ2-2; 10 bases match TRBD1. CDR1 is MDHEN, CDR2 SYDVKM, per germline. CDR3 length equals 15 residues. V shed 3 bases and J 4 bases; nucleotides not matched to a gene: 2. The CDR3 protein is CASSFGQGVTGELFF. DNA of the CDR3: TGTGCCAGCAGTTTCGGACAGGGGGTCACCGGGGAGCTGTTTTTT.

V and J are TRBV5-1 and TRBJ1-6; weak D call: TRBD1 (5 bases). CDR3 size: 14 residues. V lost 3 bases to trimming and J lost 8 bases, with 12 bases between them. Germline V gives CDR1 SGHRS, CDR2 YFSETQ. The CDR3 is CASSYFTGDSPLHF. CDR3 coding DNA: TGCGCCAGCAGCTACTTTACAGGCGATTCACCCCTCCACTTT.

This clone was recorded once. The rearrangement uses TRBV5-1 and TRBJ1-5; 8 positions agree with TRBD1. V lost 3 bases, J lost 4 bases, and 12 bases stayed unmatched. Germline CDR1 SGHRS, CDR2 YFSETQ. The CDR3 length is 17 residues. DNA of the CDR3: TGCGCCAGCAGCTCAAGAACTGGACAGGGATTGAATCAGCCCCAGCATTTT. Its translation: CASSSRTGQGLNQPQHF.

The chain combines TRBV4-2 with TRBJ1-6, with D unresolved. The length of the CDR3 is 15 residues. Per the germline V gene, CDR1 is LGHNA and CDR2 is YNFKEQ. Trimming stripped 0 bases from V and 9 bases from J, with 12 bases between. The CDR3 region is CASSQETRRSSPLHF. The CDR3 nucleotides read TGTGCCAGCAGCCAAGAAACCAGAAGAAGTTCACCCCTCCACTTT.

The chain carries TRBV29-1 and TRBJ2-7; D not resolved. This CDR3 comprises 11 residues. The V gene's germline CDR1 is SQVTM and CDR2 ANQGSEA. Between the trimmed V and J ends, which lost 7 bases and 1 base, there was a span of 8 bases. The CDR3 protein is CSAKFSYEQYF. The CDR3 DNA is TGCAGCGCTAAGTTTTCCTACGAGCAGTACTTC.